This T cell receptor (beta chain) was sequenced during a study of T cells in women clearing cervical HPV infection. Study at large: Donors had HPV16-related CIN3 or worse; 2 had invasive cancer. Case blood drawn at lesion detection; control blood after infection cleared. HLA type stays a possible confounder, typing being limited. Study-wide findings and caveats: Cases carried less TRBV6-7 than controls: 0.11% versus 0.16%.

V gave up 0 bases and J gave up 7 bases, with 9 bases separating them. The CDR3 is made up of 13 amino acids. Germline CDR1 KGHSH, CDR2 LQKENI. Notes on this clone: Its antigen is still unknown. The read halts 3 residues ahead of the CDR3 end, with the missing end drawn from the germline J gene.

Measured with immunoSEQ multiplex PCR; TCRdb has only the in-frame clones, and not every one. The sample table includes about 39,000 clones. The V and J genes are TRBV18 and TRBJ1-2; no firm D call. Source material: blood buffy coat. This sequence originates from a woman aged 18 to 75 with a cervical HPV16 infection that either progressed to CIN3+ or cleared (not recorded which). CDR3 region: CASSPPSQSGYTF. The CDR3 DNA, read in part, is TGTGCCAGCTCACCACCATCGCAGTCTGGC.